This TCR beta chain was found in a study of cytomegalovirus exposure and HLA in healthy donors. Germline V gives CDR1 SGHTA, CDR2 FQGTGA. This CDR3 is built from 13 residues. Study-level results: Altogether, 164 TCR beta chains were recorded as cytomegalovirus-associated. TCR beta chain V- and J-gene trimming was linked, in a later analysis, to a missense variant in DCLRE1C.

This PCR relied on a set of 60 Vbeta primers and 13 Jbeta primers. Sequenced by immunoSEQ multiplex PCR; TCRdb stores in-frame clones only, minus some. The sample lists about 180,000 clones; roughly 79% were seen once. For this clone: Antigen specificity is unknown. One junction end disagrees with the germline gene, perhaps due to a read error. The same CDR3 also results from other DNA sequences found in this sample.

The V call is TRBV7-3, the J call TRBJ2-7; TRBD2 might be the D (5 bases). The receptor comes from a male donor in good health and CMV-seronegative. The sequencing input was PBMCs. The CDR3 here is CASSPRPGNEQYF. For the CDR3, the DNA is TGCGCCAGCAGCCCTCGCCCGGGGAACGAGCAGTACTTC. The whole variable domain, filled in from reference TRBV7-3 and TRBJ2-7, reads GAGVSQTPSNKVTEKGKYVELRCDPISGHTALYWYRQSLGQGPEFLIYFQGTGAADDSGLPNDRFFAVRPEGSVSTLKIQRTERGDSAVYLCASSPRPGNEQYFGPGTRLTVT.